The rows below give T cell receptor beta chains drawn from one sample of a study of a mutant IDH1 vaccine in newly diagnosed glioma. Assay: immunoSEQ multiplex PCR; the TCRdb copy retains only in-frame clones and omits some. The sample yields around 50,000 clones, 65% to 80% seen once. These receptors have no known antigen. Material: PBMCs, obtained from a glioma patient whose treatment included an IDH1 peptide vaccine. All receptors derive from a man aged 40-49 years with glioma. CDR3s include the opening cysteine and the closing phenylalanine or tryptophan. The D gene is left open where the match is weak. Only some rows state a clone size, as once, few, many or a class for expanded clones.

CDR3 protein | CDR3 DNA | clone size | V gene | D gene | J gene
CASSRDEAGNEKLFF | TGTGCCAGCAGCCGAGATGAGGCAGGGAATGAAAAACTGTTTTTT | - | TRBV4-2 | - | TRBJ1-4
CASSLSRSGVLFF | TGTGCCAGCAGCTTAAGCAGGAGCGGCGTTCTATTCTTC | - | TRBV7-6 | - | TRBJ2-1
CASSFPGVSRGYTF | TGTGCCAGCAGCTTCCCCGGGGTCTCTAGGGGCTACACCTTC | few | TRBV7-9 | - | TRBJ1-2
CASSINPGGVDSPLHF | TGCGCCAGCAGCATAAACCCGGGGGGCGTCGATTCACCCCTCCACTTT | few | TRBV5-1 | - | TRBJ1-6
CAISDRNQPQHF | TGTGCCATCAGTGACAGGAATCAGCCCCAGCATTTT | - | TRBV10-3 | - | TRBJ1-5
CASSSGGSTDTQYF | TGTGCCAGCAGCTCAGGGGGAAGCACAGATACGCAGTATTTT | - | TRBV7-9 | TRBD1 | TRBJ2-3
CAISEPLTGLAGEYSTDTQYF | TGTGCCATCAGTGAGCCGCTGACGGGACTAGCGGGGGAGTATAGCACAGATACGCAGTATTTT | - | TRBV10-3 | TRBD2 | TRBJ2-3
CASRNTDRLGLAGGPGGELFF | TGTGCCAGCAGGAATACCGACAGACTTGGACTAGCGGGGGGGCCCGGCGGGGAGCTGTTTTTT | - | TRBV7-8 | TRBD2 | TRBJ2-2
CASSSRGLAGGDTQYF | TGTGCCAGCAGTAGCCGGGGACTAGCGGGGGGGGACACCCAGTACTTC | - | TRBV6-6 | TRBD2 | TRBJ2-5
CASSPRQEGGYTF | TGTGCCAGCAGCCCTCGACAGGAGGGGGGCTACACCTTC | - | TRBV7-2 | - | TRBJ1-2
CASSVAVNSPLHF | TGTGCCAGCAGCGTGGCGGTTAATTCACCCCTCCACTTT | - | TRBV6-1 | - | TRBJ1-6
CASSEYVDTGELFF | TGTGCCAGCAGTGAATATGTGGACACCGGGGAGCTGTTTTTT | once | TRBV25-1 | - | TRBJ2-2
CSVEWRDNEQFF | TGCAGCGTTGAATGGAGAGACAATGAGCAGTTCTTC | few | TRBV29-1 | - | TRBJ2-1